One and the same sample provided the 16 T cell receptor beta chains below, sequenced in a study of identical twins. TCRdb redid the calling of the 5' RACE reads with MiXCR, one entry per CDR3 protein. The sample gives roughly 570,000 distinct CDR3 sequences, 9% to 10% of which show up once; approximately 3.2% is in the top ten. The same data also contributed to another study, on yellow fever vaccine responses in identical twins.

The sample comprised PBMCs. All receptors derive from a woman aged 18-29 years in good health.

The rearrangement uses TRBV9 and TRBJ2-7; the match to TRBD1 covers 7 bases. The CDR3 is 15 amino acids. V trimming: 4 bases; J trimming: 5 bases; junction bases outside the gene matches: 12. Germline V gives CDR1 SGDLS, CDR2 YYNGEE. DNA of the CDR3: TGTGCCAGCAGCTTAAGAGACAGGGTCTGGGACGAGCAGTACTTC. Translation gives CASSLRDRVWDEQYF.

This clonotype appeared many times. V and J are TRBV7-2 and TRBJ2-7; 7 nucleotides agree with TRBD1. CDR1 is SGHTA and CDR2 is FQGNSA in the germline V gene. The trim removed 3 bases at V and 3 bases at J, leaving 5 bases unmatched. The CDR3 spans 14 residues. In DNA, the CDR3 is TGTGCCAGCAGCTTGACAGGGAAGTACTACGAGCAGTACTTC. This encodes CASSLTGKYYEQYF.

This clonotype was picked up many times. The chain carries TRBV24-1 and TRBJ2-6; D remains unclear. Trimming cost V 2 bases and J 0 bases, with 7 bases left between them. Germline CDR1 and CDR2: KGHDR and SFDVKD. This CDR3 spans 16 amino acids. For the CDR3, the DNA is TGTGCCACCAGTGATTCGCTATACTCTGGGGCCAACGTCCTGACTTTC. This codes for CATSDSLYSGANVLTF.

J is TRBJ2-3 and V is TRBV30; TRBD1 is a possible D gene (5 bases). The CDR3 is made up of 12 amino acids. Germline CDR1 is GTSNPN and CDR2 is SVGIG (reference sequence). Trimming stripped 8 bases from V and 2 bases from J, with 11 bases between. The CDR3 DNA follows: TGTGCCCAGGACACTTCCACAGATACGCAGTATTTT. Its protein product is CAQDTSTDTQYF.

This clonotype has just a few counts. V gene TRBV11-3 combines with J gene TRBJ2-2, with TRBD2 as a possible D gene (7 bases). V dropped 3 bases and J dropped 4 bases, with 12 bases sitting between them. CDR3 length equals 15 residues. Germline loops: CDR1 SGHNT, CDR2 YENEEA. Here the CDR3 reads CASSFAGAGTGELFF. CDR3 sequence (DNA): TGTGCCAGCAGCTTTGCGGGGGCAGGCACCGGGGAGCTGTTTTTT.

In this sample, this clonotype turned up once. The V call is TRBV7-2, the J call TRBJ2-7; TRBD1 matches at 11 bases. The junction had 6 bases not matched to a gene; V was cut back by 1 base and J by 4 bases. Per germline, CDR1 SGHTA and CDR2 FQGNSA. The CDR3 has 16 amino acids. In DNA, the CDR3 is TGTGCCAGCAGCTTAGGTTCCGGACAGGGGGCTTACGAGCAGTACTTC. Translated: CASSLGSGQGAYEQYF.

In its sample, this clonotype was seen many times. CDR3 DNA sequence: TGCAGTGCCTTGACAGGGGGAACTGAAGCTTTCTTT. It translates to CSALTGGTEAFF. The chain has TRBV20-1 and TRBJ1-1, with 9 bases aligning to TRBD1. Germline V gene sequence: CDR1 DFQATT, CDR2 SNEGSKA (reference sequence). This CDR3 is built from 12 residues. V dropped 6 bases and J dropped 5; count of bases not matched to a gene: 4.

This clonotype was found many times. The genes are TRBV19 and TRBJ1-5; D not certain. The CDR3 is made up of 14 amino acids. V lost 0 bases and J 9 bases, leaving 12 bases between the germline ends. Germline CDR1 and CDR2: LNHDA and SQIVND (reference sequence). In DNA, the CDR3 is TGTGCCAGTAGTATAGAATCGGGCCTCCGGCCCCAGCATTTT. Its translation is CASSIESGLRPQHF.

The gene calls are TRBV5-1 and TRBJ2-4; possible D gene TRBD1, 5 bases. Germline-derived CDR1 and CDR2 are SGHRS and YFSETQ. CDR3 size: 17 residues. The ends were cut back, 0 bases at V and 9 bases at J, with 22 bases in the middle. CDR3 protein: CASSLGVGRAEDGIQYF. CDR3 nucleotides: TGCGCCAGCAGCTTGGGTGTGGGCAGGGCCGAGGACGGCATTCAGTACTTC.

For this clonotype: At one end, the junction sequence differs from germline, possibly due to a read error. CDR3 protein: CASSPEGFEGNANTGELFF. The DNA for the CDR3 is TGTGCTAGCAGCCCAGAAGGTTTCGAAGGGAACGCGAACACCGGGGAGCTGTTTTTT. The V and J genes are TRBV7-7 and TRBJ2-2; D call uncertain. CDR1 and CDR2 (germline): SSHAT, FNYEAQ (reference sequence). The CDR3 covers 19 residues.

This clonotype was seen ten or more times. V and J are TRBV10-2 and TRBJ2-2; 11 nucleotides line up with TRBD2. This CDR3 is built from 15 residues. Germline assignment: CDR1 WSHSY and CDR2 SAAADI. V shed 6 bases, J shed 3 bases, and the junction held 3 bases outside the gene matches. The CDR3 spells CASRTSGKYTGELFF. The CDR3 DNA reads as TGCGCCAGCAGGACTAGCGGGAAATACACCGGGGAGCTGTTTTTT.

In its sample, this clonotype was seen many times. V is TRBV5-1 and J is TRBJ2-7; TRBD1 aligns across 9 bases. The J segment lost 6 bases and the V segment lost 4 bases, leaving 8 bases of the junction unmatched. The CDR3 runs 14 residues. CDR1 is SGHRS, CDR2 YFSETQ, per germline. As DNA, the CDR3 is TGCGCCAGCAGCGACCGGGACAGGGTCTTCGAGCAGTACTTC. It codes for CASSDRDRVFEQYF.

This clonotype was seen a few times. The chain recombines TRBV29-1 with TRBJ1-2; D gene ambiguous. V shed 0 bases and J shed 6 bases, with 17 bases lying between them. CDR1 and CDR2 from the germline V gene are SQVTM and ANQGSEA. The CDR3 has 15 amino acids. CDR3 nucleotide sequence: TGCAGCGTTGAAGACCTGGGCCCGCTGGTCGATGGCTACACCTTC. Amino acid sequence: CSVEDLGPLVDGYTF. The variable domain in full, with the rest retrieved from reference TRBV29-1 and TRBJ1-2, is SAVISQKPSRDICQRGTSLTIQCQVDSQVTMMFWYRQQPGQSLTLIATANQGSEATYESGFVIDKFPISRPNLTFSTLTVSNMSPEDSSIYLCSVEDLGPLVDGYTFGSGTRLTVV.

This clonotype was seen only a few times. J is TRBJ1-2 and V is TRBV29-1; TRBD1 matches 8 bases. V lost 7 bases to trimming and J lost 0 bases; unmatched junction nucleotides: 4. This CDR3 is 13 amino acids long. Germline CDR1 SQVTM, CDR2 ANQGSEA. Written as DNA, the CDR3 is TGCAGCGCCGCAGGGGGCCCTAACTATGGCTACACCTTC. This codes for CSAAGGPNYGYTF. The entire variable domain, with the rest obtained from reference TRBV29-1 and TRBJ1-2, is as follows: SAVISQKPSRDICQRGTSLTIQCQVDSQVTMMFWYRQQPGQSLTLIATANQGSEATYESGFVIDKFPISRPNLTFSTLTVSNMSPEDSSIYLCSAAGGPNYGYTFGSGTRLTVV.

This clonotype was detected many times. DNA of the CDR3: TGTGCCAGCAGTCGGCGAGCGGGAGCCGTTCGCTACAATGAGCAGTTCTTC. Residues: CASSRRAGAVRYNEQFF. The rearrangement joins TRBV12-3 or TRBV12-4 to TRBJ2-1; 8 nucleotides align to TRBD2. V trimming: 5 bases; J trimming: 3 bases; junction bases outside the gene matches: 12. The CDR3 covers 17 residues.

The sample holds a few counts of this clonotype. V gene TRBV11-2 combines with J gene TRBJ2-3, with TRBD2 matching over 10 bases. V gave up 1 base and J gave up 2 bases; unmatched junction bases: 9. CDR1 SGHAT and CDR2 FQNNGV come from the germline V gene. The CDR3 covers 18 residues. The CDR3, as DNA: TGTGCCAGCAGCTTAGGGTTTAGCGGGAGGAGATCCACAGATACGCAGTATTTT. Translated, it gives CASSLGFSGRRSTDTQYF.